The clone carrying this T cell receptor beta chain was seen only a few times. Its antigen is as yet unknown. This specimen comes from a study of shared clonotypes between healthy human individuals. Execution of the assay was at deep level. The material for each subset, its genomic DNA, was split evenly across several immunoSEQ plates. Sequenced by immunoSEQ multiplex PCR; TCRdb stores in-frame clones only, minus some. The sample yields 450,000 to 500,000 clones, around 73% seen once. Points from the study as a whole: Sharing of clonotypes among donors was expected to vary with sequencing depth.

The TCR comes from a woman aged 35 to 49 in good health. Some clones in this sample may be carry-over from other donors' samples. Material: PBMCs.

The CDR3, as DNA: TGTGCCAGTAGTACCTCCCGGGGAGGGCCCCTCCACGAGCAGTACTTC. Protein sequence: CASSTSRGGPLHEQYF. V usage is TRBV19 and J usage is TRBJ2-7; 7 nucleotides match TRBD2. The germline CDR1 and CDR2 sequences are LNHDA and SQIVND (reference sequence). This CDR3 has 16 residues. V trimming: 4 bases; J trimming: 5 bases; junction bases outside the gene matches: 14.